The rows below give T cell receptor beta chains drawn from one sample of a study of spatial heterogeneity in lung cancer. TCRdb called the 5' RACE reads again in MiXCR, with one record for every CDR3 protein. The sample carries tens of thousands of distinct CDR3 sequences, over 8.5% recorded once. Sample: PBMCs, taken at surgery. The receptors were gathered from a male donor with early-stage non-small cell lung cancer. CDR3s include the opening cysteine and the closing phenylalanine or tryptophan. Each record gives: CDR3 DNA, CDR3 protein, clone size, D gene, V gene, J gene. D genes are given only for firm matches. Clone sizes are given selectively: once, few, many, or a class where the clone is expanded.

TGTGCCAGCAGCCAAGACCCGATGGACTCACTATCTGGGGCCAACGTCCTGACTTTC	CASSQDPMDSLSGANVLTF	NA	NA	TRBV3-1	TRBJ2-6
TGTGCCACCAGTGGAAGGGGTCTAGCGGGAGGGAGGTCCTACAATGAGCAGTTCTTC	CATSGRGLAGGRSYNEQFF	many	TRBD2	TRBV24-1	TRBJ2-1
TGTGCCAGCAGTTTCGTGGGCGTAGGGACCAAAAACATTCAGTACTTC	CASSFVGVGTKNIQYF	many	NA	TRBV12-3/TRBV12-4	TRBJ2-4
TGCAGCGCAGACAGGGTCACAGATACGCAGTATTTT	CSADRVTDTQYF	few	TRBD1	TRBV29-1	TRBJ2-3
TGTGCTACGGGCGGGAGCTCCTACGAGCAGTACTTC	CATGGSSYEQYF	NA	TRBD2	TRBV3-1	TRBJ2-7
TGTGCCAGCAGTGAATCCCTAGCGGGGGGTGTCACAGATACGCAGTATTTT	CASSESLAGGVTDTQYF	few	TRBD2	TRBV25-1	TRBJ2-3
TGTGCCAGCTCAAACGGTGAGGGACGAACTGAAGCTTTCTTT	CASSNGEGRTEAFF	many	NA	TRBV6-9	TRBJ1-1
TGTGCCAGCAGCGAAACGGGGGGCCCCTACAATGAGCAGTTCTTC	CASSETGGPYNEQFF	NA	NA	TRBV9	TRBJ2-1
TGCAGTGCAGAACTAGCGGGAGATACCGGGGAGCTGTTTTTT	CSAELAGDTGELFF	NA	TRBD2	TRBV20-1	TRBJ2-2
TGCAGCGCCCTGGGGCTAGCGGGGGGCTTTAATGAGCAGTTCTTC	CSALGLAGGFNEQFF	few	TRBD2	TRBV29-1	TRBJ2-1
TGCGCCAGCAGCTTTGGCAGCCTAACAACTAATGAAAAACTGTTTTTT	CASSFGSLTTNEKLFF	many	NA	TRBV5-1	TRBJ1-4
TGTGCCAGCAGTTACAACAGGAACTATGGCTACACCTTC	CASSYNRNYGYTF	many	NA	TRBV6-5	TRBJ1-2
TGTGCCAGCAGCCAAGATGGGTCCGGACAGGTCGATGGCTACACCTTC	CASSQDGSGQVDGYTF	NA	TRBD1	TRBV3-1	TRBJ1-2
TGTGCCACCAGTGATTGGGACAGGATGAGGAATGAGCAGTTCTTC	CATSDWDRMRNEQFF	many	TRBD1	TRBV24-1	TRBJ2-1
TGTGCCAGCAGGGGACGGACAGCTTATGGCTACACCTTC	CASRGRTAYGYTF	many	NA	TRBV14	TRBJ1-2
TGCGCCAGCCAAGGGACTAGCGGACACACCGGGGAGCTGTTTTTT	CASQGTSGHTGELFF	few	TRBD2	TRBV10-1	TRBJ2-2
TGCGCCAGCGGCTTGGACGCGGGCGGCACTGAAGCTTTCTTT	CASGLDAGGTEAFF	NA	NA	TRBV5-1	TRBJ1-1
TGTGCCAGCAGCCAACCTATGACTAGCGGGAGAGCCTACGAGCAGTACTTC	CASSQPMTSGRAYEQYF	NA	TRBD2	TRBV4-2	TRBJ2-7
TGCGCCAGCAGCTTGGACGGGGACTACTACAATGAGCAGTTCTTC	CASSLDGDYYNEQFF	NA	TRBD2	TRBV5-1	TRBJ2-1
TGTGCCAGCAGCTCAGATCCGACAGGAGAGACCCAGTACTTC	CASSSDPTGETQYF	NA	NA	TRBV7-9	TRBJ2-5
TGTGCCAGCAGTGGGGGGACAGGGTTAAACTATGGCTACACCTTC	CASSGGTGLNYGYTF	few	TRBD1	TRBV25-1	TRBJ1-2
TGTGCCAGCAGCGTAAGTACTAGCGGACCCTACAATGAGCAGTTCTTC	CASSVSTSGPYNEQFF	NA	TRBD2	TRBV9	TRBJ2-1
TGCAGCTCACGAGAGTGGACAGGGAGCGAAAAACTGTTTTTT	CSSREWTGSEKLFF	NA	TRBD1	TRBV29-1	TRBJ1-4
TGCGCCAGCAGCTTAGGACTAGCGGGAGATGTCGAGCAGTACTTC	CASSLGLAGDVEQYF	NA	TRBD2	TRBV5-1	TRBJ2-7
TGCGCCAGCAGCGACAGGGGCTATGGCTACACCTTC	CASSDRGYGYTF	few	TRBD1	TRBV5-1	TRBJ1-2
TGTGCCAGCAAGCCCTGGGGGAGCTCTGGCTACACCTTC	CASKPWGSSGYTF	few	NA	TRBV27	TRBJ1-2